This section outlines one TCR beta chain sequence together with its context. Its antigen is not identified. These data originate in a study of identifying expanded T cells in peripheral blood. Findings and caveats of the study: Variance in clone template counts between approximately two-week samples significantly increased with total template count across all healthy donors. Over approximately two and four weeks, about 15 and 19 clones changed, versus around 1.3 between replicates.

The table came from immunoSEQ multiplex PCR; TCRdb's copy has only in-frame clones and leaves some out. The table records around 50,000 clones, around nine tenths of them present only once. CDR1 is SGHTA and CDR2 is FQGTGA in the germline V gene. The CDR3 length is 15 residues. Trimming pared 4 bases from V and 3 bases from J, leaving 13 bases between. Healthy donors had no documented immune events, such as infections, while sampled. What was sequenced was blood. This TCR was recovered from a person aged 18 to 75 in good health. The J gene is TRBJ2-1, the V gene TRBV7-3; no reliable D call. The CDR3 sequence is CASSSNGLDYNEQFF. The CDR3 coding sequence is TGTGCCAGCAGCTCAAACGGTTTGGACTACAATGAGCAGTTCTTC.